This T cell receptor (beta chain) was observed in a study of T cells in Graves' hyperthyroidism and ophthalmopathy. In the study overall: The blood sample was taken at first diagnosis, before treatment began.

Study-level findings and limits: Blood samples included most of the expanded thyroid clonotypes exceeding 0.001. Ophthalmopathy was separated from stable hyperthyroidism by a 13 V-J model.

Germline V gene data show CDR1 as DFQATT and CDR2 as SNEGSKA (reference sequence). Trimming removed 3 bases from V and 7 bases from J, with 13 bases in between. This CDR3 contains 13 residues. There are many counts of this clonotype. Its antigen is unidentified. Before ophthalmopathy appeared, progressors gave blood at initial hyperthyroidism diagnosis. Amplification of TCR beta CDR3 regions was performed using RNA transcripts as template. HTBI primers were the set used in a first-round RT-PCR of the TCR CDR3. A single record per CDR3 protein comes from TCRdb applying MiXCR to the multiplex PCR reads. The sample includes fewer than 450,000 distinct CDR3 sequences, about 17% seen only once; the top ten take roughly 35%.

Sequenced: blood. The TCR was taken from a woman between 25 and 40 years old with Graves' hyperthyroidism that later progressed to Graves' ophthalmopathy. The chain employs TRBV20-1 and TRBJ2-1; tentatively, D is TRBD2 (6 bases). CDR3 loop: CSASGSPFNEQFF. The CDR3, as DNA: TGCAGTGCTAGCGGGAGTCCTTTTAATGAGCAGTTCTTC.